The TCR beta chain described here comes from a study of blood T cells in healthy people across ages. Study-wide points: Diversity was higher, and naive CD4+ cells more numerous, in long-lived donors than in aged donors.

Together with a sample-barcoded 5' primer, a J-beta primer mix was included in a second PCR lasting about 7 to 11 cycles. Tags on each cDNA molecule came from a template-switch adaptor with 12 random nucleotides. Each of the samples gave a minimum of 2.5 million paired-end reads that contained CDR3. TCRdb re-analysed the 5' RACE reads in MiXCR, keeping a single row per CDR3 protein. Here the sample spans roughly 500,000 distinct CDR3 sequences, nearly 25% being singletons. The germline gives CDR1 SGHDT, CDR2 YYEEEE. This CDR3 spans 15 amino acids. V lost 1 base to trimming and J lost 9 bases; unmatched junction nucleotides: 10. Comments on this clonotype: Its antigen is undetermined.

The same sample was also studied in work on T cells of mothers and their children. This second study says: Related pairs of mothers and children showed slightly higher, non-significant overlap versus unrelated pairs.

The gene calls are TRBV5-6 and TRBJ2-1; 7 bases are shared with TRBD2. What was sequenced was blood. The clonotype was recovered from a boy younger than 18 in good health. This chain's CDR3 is CASSLRGGSLPEQFF. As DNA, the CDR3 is TGTGCCAGCAGCTTGCGGGGCGGGAGCCTCCCTGAGCAGTTCTTC.